A selection of T cell receptor beta chains follows, all from one sample in a study of blood T cell repertoires in COVID-19. Measured with immunoSEQ multiplex PCR; TCRdb has only the in-frame clones, and not every one. In the table there are 70,000 to 80,000 clones, 86% of which are singletons. Sequenced sample: peripheral blood. The source of these receptors is a man aged 80 or over in a cohort sampled during active COVID-19. Both conserved end residues are part of each CDR3. The D gene is left open where the match is weak. A clone size is listed for some rows: how often the clone was seen (once, few, many), or a class if it is expanded.

j_call	d_call	cdr3_length	v_call	clone_size	cdr3_nt	cdr3_aa
TRBJ1-4	-	18	TRBV19	-	TGTGCCAGTAGTATATCCAGGGACTTACTAGCAACTAATGAAAAACTGTTTTTT	CASSISRDLLATNEKLFF
TRBJ2-5	TRBD2	15	TRBV5-1	-	TGCGCCAGCAGCCAAAGCGGGGGGGCCTTAAAGACCCAGTACTTC	CASSQSGGALKTQYF
TRBJ2-2	TRBD1	16	TRBV9	-	TGTGCCAGCAGCGTAGTAGGACAGGGTTACACCGGGGAGCTGTTTTTT	CASSVVGQGYTGELFF
TRBJ1-3	-	15	TRBV5-6	-	TGTGCCAGCAGCTTGTCTAGGGGTTCAAGAAACACCATATATTTT	CASSLSRGSRNTIYF
TRBJ2-3	TRBD2	17	TRBV7-8	-	TGTGCCAGCAGCCCCAGGACTAGCGGATATAGCACAGATACGCAGTATTTT	CASSPRTSGYSTDTQYF
TRBJ2-3	TRBD1	14	TRBV27	-	TGTGCCAGCAGTTGGGACAGGGCCCCAGATACGCAGTATTTT	CASSWDRAPDTQYF
TRBJ2-1	TRBD2	17	TRBV7-9	-	TGTGCCAGCAGCTCCCGACAGTTCGGGGGGACCTACAATGAGCAGTTCTTC	CASSSRQFGGTYNEQFF
TRBJ2-7	-	12	TRBV5-1	-	TGCGCCAGCGGGCCGAGCTCCTACGAGCAGTACTTC	CASGPSSYEQYF
TRBJ1-5	-	15	TRBV2	-	TGTGCCAGCGCTGGGGGAGGGGGTCGAGGCCAGCCCCAGCATTTT	CASAGGGGRGQPQHF
TRBJ1-2	-	13	TRBV6-6	-	TGTGCCAGCAGACCCCAGGTGGGCTATGGCTACACCTTC	CASRPQVGYGYTF
TRBJ2-1	TRBD1	15	TRBV6-5	-	TGTGCCACCGGGACAGGACAGACCCAATGGGATGAGCAGTTCTTC	CATGTGQTQWDEQFF
TRBJ2-7	TRBD1	16	TRBV19	-	TGTGCCAGTAGTATAGTCCTCTCCACAGGGGGCTACGAGCAGTACTTC	CASSIVLSTGGYEQYF
TRBJ1-6	-	14	TRBV2	-	TGTGCCAGCTTGATCCTAGACGGCAATTCACCCCTCCACTTT	CASLILDGNSPLHF
TRBJ2-6	TRBD1	17	TRBV6-2/TRBV6-3	few	TGTGCCAGCAGTCAACTTTCGACAGGGGCTGGGGCCAACGTCCTGACTTTC	CASSQLSTGAGANVLTF
TRBJ1-6	-	16	TRBV4-1	-	TGCGCCAGCAGCCAAGGATTGCCAGATCATAATTCACCCCTCCACTTT	CASSQGLPDHNSPLHF
TRBJ2-5	-	12	TRBV2	-	TGTGCCAGCAGGGAACTACAAGAGACCCAGTACTTC	CASRELQETQYF
TRBJ1-5	-	15	TRBV19	-	TGTGCCAGTAGGGGTCCCCGGGGAGGGGAACAGCCCCAGCATTTT	CASRGPRGGEQPQHF
TRBJ2-1	TRBD2	18	TRBV4-3	-	TGCGCCAGCAGCCAAGTGGCGCTAGCGGGGAGCGTTCGGAATGAGCAGTTCTTC	CASSQVALAGSVRNEQFF
TRBJ2-5	-	10	TRBV20-1	-	TGCAGTGCAGTAGAAGAGACCCAGTACTTC	CSAVEETQYF
TRBJ1-1	-	14	TRBV28	-	TGTGCCAGCAGTTTACTTGGACAGAACACTGAAGCTTTCTTT	CASSLLGQNTEAFF
TRBJ2-3	TRBD1	15	TRBV6-5	few	TGTGCCAGCAGTTACACAGGGGTTAGCACAGATACGCAGTATTTT	CASSYTGVSTDTQYF
TRBJ1-1	-	13	TRBV3-1/TRBV3-2	-	TGTGCCAGCAGCCCCGCCAGGGACACTGAAGCTTTCTTT	CASSPARDTEAFF
TRBJ1-1	TRBD1	17	TRBV5-4	-	TGTGCCAGCAGCCCGACAGGGGGCGTCGGGGTGAACACTGAAGCTTTCTTT	CASSPTGGVGVNTEAFF
TRBJ2-3	TRBD1	12	TRBV3-1/TRBV3-2	-	TGTGCCAGCAGCCCACAGGGGGATACGCAGTATTTT	CASSPQGDTQYF
TRBJ1-6	TRBD1	17	TRBV19	-	TGTGCCAGTAGTCCCCGGGACAGGGGTTTTCCTAATTCACCCCTCCACTTT	CASSPRDRGFPNSPLHF
TRBJ1-4	TRBD1	15	TRBV6-5	-	TGTGCCAGCAGTTACGGACAGGGAGGAGGGGAAAAACTGTTTTTT	CASSYGQGGGEKLFF
TRBJ1-5	-	16	TRBV7-9	few	TGTGCCAGCAGCTCCGGTTATCCGGGAAGCAATCAGCCCCAGCATTTT	CASSSGYPGSNQPQHF
TRBJ1-6	TRBD1	14	TRBV18	-	TGTGCCAGCTCCTGGGACAGGGATAATTCACCCCTCCACTTT	CASSWDRDNSPLHF
TRBJ1-1	-	14	TRBV5-5	-	TGTGCCAGCAGCCGCCCCGGGGGGAACACTGAAGCTTTCTTT	CASSRPGGNTEAFF
TRBJ2-7	TRBD1	15	TRBV10-3	-	TGTGCCATCAGAGGGGGGGGGACAGGGTCCTACGAGCAGTACTTC	CAIRGGGTGSYEQYF
TRBJ2-1	TRBD1	14	TRBV19	many	TGTGCCACCGCCGGGACAGGGGACTACAATGAGCAGTTCTTC	CATAGTGDYNEQFF
TRBJ1-2	TRBD1	15	TRBV29-1	-	TGCAGCGTTGGAAAGGGGCAGGGGGTATACTATGGCTACACCTTC	CSVGKGQGVYYGYTF
TRBJ2-1	TRBD1	16	TRBV4-3	-	TGCGCCAGCAGCCCAGGCCGGGGACAGGGGGCAGAGGAGCAGTTCTTC	CASSPGRGQGAEEQFF
TRBJ2-7	TRBD1	15	TRBV19	-	TGTGCCAGTAGCCCCGGACAGGAGTACCTCTACGAGCAGTACTTC	CASSPGQEYLYEQYF
TRBJ1-2	TRBD1	14	TRBV6-1	-	TGTGCCAGCAGTGAAGCGGGGACAGCCTATGGCTACACCTTC	CASSEAGTAYGYTF
TRBJ2-2	-	14	TRBV7-2	-	TGTGCCAGCAGCTTAGCCCCTAGAGCCGGGGAGCTGTTTTTT	CASSLAPRAGELFF
TRBJ2-3	-	16	TRBV7-9	-	TGTGCCAGCAGCTTTGGTTTCAGTCAGTGGACAGATACGCAGTATTTT	CASSFGFSQWTDTQYF
TRBJ2-2	TRBD1	15	TRBV4-1	-	TGCGCCAGCAGCAAAGGACAGGGGGCGAACGGGGAGCTGTTTTTT	CASSKGQGANGELFF
TRBJ1-2	-	16	TRBV2	-	TGTGCCAGCCACCGACCTCTGCAGGGTGGTAACTATGGCTACACCTTC	CASHRPLQGGNYGYTF
TRBJ2-7	-	14	TRBV6-2/TRBV6-3	-	TGTGCCAGCAGTTATCGCGGGGCGGGATACGAGCAGTACTTC	CASSYRGAGYEQYF
TRBJ1-3	TRBD1	15	TRBV6-5	-	TGTGCCAGCGGAGGACAGGCCCTCTCTGGAAACACCATATATTTT	CASGGQALSGNTIYF
TRBJ2-1	-	13	TRBV19	once	TGTGCCAGTAGTACAAAAGAGATCAATGAGCAGTTCTTC	CASSTKEINEQFF
TRBJ2-5	TRBD2	13	TRBV19	-	TGTGCCAGTAGTATCGGACTAGTTGGGGCCCAGTACTTC	CASSIGLVGAQYF
TRBJ2-3	-	15	TRBV11-3	-	TGTGCCAGCAGCTTGCGGCGGGGAAACACAGATACGCAGTATTTT	CASSLRRGNTDTQYF
TRBJ2-6	TRBD1	15	TRBV29-1	-	TGCAGCGCTAGGGACAGGGCGGTTGGGGCCAACGTCCTGACTTTC	CSARDRAVGANVLTF
TRBJ1-3	TRBD1	16	TRBV19	-	TGTGCCAGTCGGACAGGGGGGATAGGTACTGGAAACACCATATATTTT	CASRTGGIGTGNTIYF
TRBJ2-5	-	15	TRBV5-8	-	TGTGCCAGCAGCTTGGTTCGGCAGGGAGGAGAGACCCAGTACTTC	CASSLVRQGGETQYF
TRBJ1-2	TRBD1	16	TRBV6-4	-	TGTGCCAGCAGTTCCGGACAGGGGCCGTCAGGGTGGGGCTACACCTTC	CASSSGQGPSGWGYTF